The sequence of this T cell receptor beta chain was determined in a study of blood T cell repertoires in COVID-19. Study as a whole: Samples taken during acute and convalescent COVID-19 were collected in the United States, Italy and Spain. Sources were T cells, B-cell-depleted T cells, or PBMCs; the material itself was cDNA or gDNA.

In the original analysis: Scientists estimated how many nucleated cells there were by amplifying reference gene primers. Assay: immunoSEQ multiplex PCR; the TCRdb copy retains only in-frame clones and omits some. V, J and clone size are those of that table, while D and trimming were read from the DNA. Altogether a few hundred thousand clones are present, over 75% being singletons, with the ten largest covering 1%. The specimen sequenced was peripheral blood. The TCR was taken from a man between 50 and 59 years old with active or convalescent COVID-19.

The CDR3 sequence is CASRGDRVLGEQYF. The CDR3 DNA reads as TGTGCCAGCAGAGGGGACAGGGTTTTAGGTGAGCAGTACTTC. The chain couples TRBV28 to TRBJ2-7; 9 bases are shared with TRBD1. Germline assignment: CDR1 MDHEN and CDR2 SYDVKM. The CDR3 has 14 amino acids. The ends lost 6 bases at V and 7 bases at J; junction bases unmatched: 10.